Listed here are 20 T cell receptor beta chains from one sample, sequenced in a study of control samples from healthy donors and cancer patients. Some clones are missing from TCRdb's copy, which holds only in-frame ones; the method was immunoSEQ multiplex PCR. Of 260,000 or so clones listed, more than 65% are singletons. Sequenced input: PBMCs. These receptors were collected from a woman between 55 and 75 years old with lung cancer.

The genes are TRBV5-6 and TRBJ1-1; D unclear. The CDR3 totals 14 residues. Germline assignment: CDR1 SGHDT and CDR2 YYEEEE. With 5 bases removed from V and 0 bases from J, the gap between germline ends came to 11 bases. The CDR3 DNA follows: TGTGCCAGCAGAAGGAGTTGGTTGAACACTGAAGCTTTCTTT. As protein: CASRRSWLNTEAFF.

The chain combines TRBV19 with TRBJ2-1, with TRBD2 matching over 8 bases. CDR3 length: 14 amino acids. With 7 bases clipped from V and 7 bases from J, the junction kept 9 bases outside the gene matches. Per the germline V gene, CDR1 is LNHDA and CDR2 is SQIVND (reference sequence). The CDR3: CASNPGGAYNEQFF. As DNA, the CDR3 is TGTGCCAGTAATCCGGGAGGGGCGTATAATGAGCAGTTCTTC. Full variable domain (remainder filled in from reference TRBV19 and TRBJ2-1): DGGITQSPKYLFRKEGQNVTLSCEQNLNHDAMYWYRQDPGQGLRLIYYSQIVNDFQKGDIAEGYSVSREKKESFPLTVTSAQKNPTAFYLCASNPGGAYNEQFFGPGTRLTVL.

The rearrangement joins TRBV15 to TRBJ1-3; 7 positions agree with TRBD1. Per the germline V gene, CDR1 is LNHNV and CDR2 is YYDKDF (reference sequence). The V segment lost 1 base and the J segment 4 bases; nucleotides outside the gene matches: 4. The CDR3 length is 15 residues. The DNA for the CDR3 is TGTGCCACCAGCAGAGCACCGGGACAGGGAAACACCATATATTTT. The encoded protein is CATSRAPGQGNTIYF.

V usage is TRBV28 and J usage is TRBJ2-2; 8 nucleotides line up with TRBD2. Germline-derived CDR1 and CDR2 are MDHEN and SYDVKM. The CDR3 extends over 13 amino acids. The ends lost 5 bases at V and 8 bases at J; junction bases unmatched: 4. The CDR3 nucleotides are TGTGCCAGCAGTGGTGGACTAGCTGGGGAGCTGTTTTTT. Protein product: CASSGGLAGELFF.

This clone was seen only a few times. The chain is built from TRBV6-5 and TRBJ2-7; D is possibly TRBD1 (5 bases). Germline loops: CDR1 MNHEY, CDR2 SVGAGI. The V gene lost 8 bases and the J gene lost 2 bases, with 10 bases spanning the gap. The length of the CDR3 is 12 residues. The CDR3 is CASGLGAYEQYF. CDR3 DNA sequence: TGTGCCAGCGGGCTAGGGGCCTACGAGCAGTACTTC.

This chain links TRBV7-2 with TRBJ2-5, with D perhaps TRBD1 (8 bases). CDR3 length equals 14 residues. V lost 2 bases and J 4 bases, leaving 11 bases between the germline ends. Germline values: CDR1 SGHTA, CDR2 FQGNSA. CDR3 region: CASSLTGGGETQYF. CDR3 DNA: TGTGCCAGCAGCTTAACAGGGGGGGGAGAGACCCAGTACTTC.

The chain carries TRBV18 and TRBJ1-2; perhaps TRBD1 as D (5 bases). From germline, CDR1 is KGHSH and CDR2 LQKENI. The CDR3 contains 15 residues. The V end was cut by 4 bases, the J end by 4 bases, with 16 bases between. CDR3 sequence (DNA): TGTGCCAGCTCACTCAGCGAGACAGCCGCCTATGGCTACACCTTC. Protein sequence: CASSLSETAAYGYTF.

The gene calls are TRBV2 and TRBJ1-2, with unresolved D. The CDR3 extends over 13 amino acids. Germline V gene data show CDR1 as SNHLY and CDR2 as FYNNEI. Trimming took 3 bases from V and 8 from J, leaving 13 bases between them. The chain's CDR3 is CASSESGYLGYTF. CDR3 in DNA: TGTGCCAGCAGTGAGAGCGGGTATTTGGGCTACACCTTC.

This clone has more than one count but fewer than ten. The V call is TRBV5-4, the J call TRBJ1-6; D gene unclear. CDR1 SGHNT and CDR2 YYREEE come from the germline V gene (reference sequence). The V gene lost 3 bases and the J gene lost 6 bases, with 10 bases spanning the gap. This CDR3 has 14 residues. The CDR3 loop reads CASSSWALNSPLHF. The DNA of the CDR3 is TGTGCCAGCAGCTCTTGGGCCCTTAATTCACCCCTCCACTTT.

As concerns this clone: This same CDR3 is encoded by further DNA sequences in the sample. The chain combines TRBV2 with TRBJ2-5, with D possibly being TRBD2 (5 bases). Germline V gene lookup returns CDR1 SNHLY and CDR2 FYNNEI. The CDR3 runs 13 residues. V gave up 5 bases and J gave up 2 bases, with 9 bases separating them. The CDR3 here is CASSRDYQETQYF. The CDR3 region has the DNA TGTGCCAGCAGTCGAGACTATCAAGAGACCCAGTACTTC.

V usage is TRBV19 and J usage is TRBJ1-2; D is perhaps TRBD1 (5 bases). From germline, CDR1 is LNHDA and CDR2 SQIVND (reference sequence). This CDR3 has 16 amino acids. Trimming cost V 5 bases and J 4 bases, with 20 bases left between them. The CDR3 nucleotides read TGTGCCAGTAGTCCCCCAACCTCTCGGGGCCTCTATGGCTACACCTTC. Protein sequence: CASSPPTSRGLYGYTF.

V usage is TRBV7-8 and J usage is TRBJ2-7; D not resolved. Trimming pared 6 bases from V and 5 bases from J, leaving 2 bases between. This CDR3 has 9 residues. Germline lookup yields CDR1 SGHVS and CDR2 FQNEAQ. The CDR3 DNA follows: TGTGCCAGCAGTAACGAGCAGTACTTC. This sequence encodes CASSNEQYF.

The CDR3 reads CASSLVQGRRSPLHF. Written as DNA, the CDR3 is TGTGCCAGCAGCTTGGTACAGGGAAGGCGGTCACCCCTCCACTTT. The chain is built from TRBV5-5 and TRBJ1-6; maybe TRBD1 (6 bases). With 0 bases removed from V and 10 bases from J, the gap between germline ends came to 14 bases. The germline CDR1 and CDR2 sequences are SGHKS and YYEKEE (reference sequence). The CDR3 consists of 15 residues.

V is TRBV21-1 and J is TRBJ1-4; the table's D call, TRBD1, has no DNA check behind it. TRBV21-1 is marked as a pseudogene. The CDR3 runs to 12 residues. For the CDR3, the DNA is TGTGCCAGCAGCGGGACAAAAGAAAAACTGTTTTTT. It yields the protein CASSGTKEKLFF.

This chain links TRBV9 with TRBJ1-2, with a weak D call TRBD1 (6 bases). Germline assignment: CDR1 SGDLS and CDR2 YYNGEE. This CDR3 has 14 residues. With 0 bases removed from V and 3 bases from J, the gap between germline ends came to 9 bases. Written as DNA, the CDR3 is TGTGCCAGCAGCGTAGTTGAGGGGGACTATGGCTACACCTTC. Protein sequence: CASSVVEGDYGYTF. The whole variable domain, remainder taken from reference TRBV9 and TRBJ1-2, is DSGVTQTPKHLITATGQRVTLRCSPRSGDLSVYWYQQSLDQGLQFLIQYYNGEERAKGNILERFSAQQFPDLHSELNLSSLELGDSALYFCASSVVEGDYGYTFGSGTRLTVV.

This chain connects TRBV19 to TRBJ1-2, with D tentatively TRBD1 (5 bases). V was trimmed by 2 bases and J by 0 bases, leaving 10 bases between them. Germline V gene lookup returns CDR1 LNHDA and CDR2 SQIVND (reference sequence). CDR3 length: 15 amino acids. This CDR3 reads CASSITGPANYGYTF. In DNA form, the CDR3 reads TGTGCCAGTAGTATAACAGGCCCAGCTAACTATGGCTACACCTTC.

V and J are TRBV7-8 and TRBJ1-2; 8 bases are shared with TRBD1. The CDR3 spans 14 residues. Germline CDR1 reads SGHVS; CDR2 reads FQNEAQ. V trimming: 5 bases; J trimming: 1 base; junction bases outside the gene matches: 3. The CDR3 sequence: CASSIQGVNYGYTF. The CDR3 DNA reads TGTGCCAGCAGCATACAGGGGGTTAACTATGGCTACACCTTC.

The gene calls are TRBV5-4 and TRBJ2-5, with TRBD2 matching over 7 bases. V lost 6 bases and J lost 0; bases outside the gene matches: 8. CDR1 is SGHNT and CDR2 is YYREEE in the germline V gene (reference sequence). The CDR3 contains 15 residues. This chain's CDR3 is CASTSGGRYQETQYF. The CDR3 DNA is TGTGCCAGCACTTCGGGGGGAAGGTACCAAGAGACCCAGTACTTC.

CDR3 sequence (DNA): TGCGCCAGCAGCCAAGATGCGGGAGAAAAACTGTTTTTT. Its translation: CASSQDAGEKLFF. This chain links TRBV4-1 with TRBJ1-4; D is undetermined. The CDR3 sequence is 13 residues long. V lost 0 bases and J lost 8, with 7 bases in between. Germline V gene data show CDR1 as MGHRA and CDR2 as YSYEKL.

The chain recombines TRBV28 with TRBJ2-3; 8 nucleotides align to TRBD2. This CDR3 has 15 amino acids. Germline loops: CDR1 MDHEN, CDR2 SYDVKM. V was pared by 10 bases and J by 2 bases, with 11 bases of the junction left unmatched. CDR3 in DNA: TGTGCCATCCGGGGGGGGCCTCATTACACAGATACGCAGTATTTT. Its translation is CAIRGGPHYTDTQYF.